A selection of T cell receptor beta chains follows, all from one sample in a study of human T cells and chemical hapten exposure. TCRdb independently ran MiXCR on the RACE reads; one entry per CDR3 protein. The profile shows about 85,000 distinct CDR3 sequences, about 8.5% of them singletons. This sample comprised whole blood, obtained in connection with sensitization to the hapten diphenylcyclopropenone (DPC). The source of these receptors is a middle-aged man with alopecia areata. Some clones in this sample may be carry-over from other donors' samples. Each CDR3 is given without its conserved first and last residue.

TRBV28	TRBJ2-7	ASGRQVLEQY
TRBV10-3	TRBJ1-1	AISQTGENTEAF
TRBV28	TRBJ1-4	ASRPGGEKLF
TRBV5-1	TRBJ1-2	ASSLDWDRGRDYGYT
TRBV3-1	TRBJ1-1	ASSQTTGLGAF
TRBV7-9	TRBJ2-5	ASSRGETQY
TRBV19	TRBJ1-6	ASSHYKLEPERQPLH
TRBV29-1	TRBJ2-3	SVRTGTDTQY
TRBV24-1	TRBJ2-3	ATSDGSTDTQY
TRBV5-1	TRBJ2-1	ASSFITDNEQF
TRBV20-1	TRBJ2-5	SSRPWGRTGETQY
TRBV11-2	TRBJ2-7	ASSSFTDYEQY
TRBV11-2	TRBJ2-3	ASSLDPSSAGTTDTQY
TRBV7-2	TRBJ1-2	ASSAGTFGNYGYT
TRBV14	TRBJ1-5	ASSATSGQGNQPQH
TRBV7-2	TRBJ2-7	ASSSGRLAGPSYEQY
TRBV21-1	TRBJ2-5	ASLPGDQY
TRBV11-3	TRBJ2-1	ASSSPSGPYNEQF
TRBV7-9	TRBJ2-5	ASSLVPGHIKETQY
TRBV29-1	TRBJ1-1	SVVRNTEAF